Given below is one T cell receptor (beta chain) in context. The CDR3 is 15 amino acids. V gave up 0 bases and J gave up 6 bases, with 13 bases separating them. Germline V gene data show CDR1 as SGHKS and CDR2 as YYEKEE (reference sequence). This record comes from a study of blood T cell repertoires in COVID-19. In the study overall: Both acute and convalescent COVID-19 samples were obtained from the United States, Italy and Spain. Nucleic acid was either cDNA or gDNA, and it came from T cells, B-cell-depleted T cells, or PBMCs.

Assay: immunoSEQ multiplex PCR; the TCRdb copy retains only in-frame clones and omits some. This table holds a few hundred thousand clones, about 83% found once. Sequencing input: peripheral blood. This chain connects TRBV5-5 to TRBJ2-1; maybe TRBD1 (5 bases). The receptor was derived from a woman aged 45-59 years with acute or convalescent COVID-19. This chain's CDR3 is CASSLDGLGVNEQFF. The CDR3 nucleotides read TGTGCCAGCAGCTTGGATGGGCTAGGGGTCAATGAGCAGTTCTTC.